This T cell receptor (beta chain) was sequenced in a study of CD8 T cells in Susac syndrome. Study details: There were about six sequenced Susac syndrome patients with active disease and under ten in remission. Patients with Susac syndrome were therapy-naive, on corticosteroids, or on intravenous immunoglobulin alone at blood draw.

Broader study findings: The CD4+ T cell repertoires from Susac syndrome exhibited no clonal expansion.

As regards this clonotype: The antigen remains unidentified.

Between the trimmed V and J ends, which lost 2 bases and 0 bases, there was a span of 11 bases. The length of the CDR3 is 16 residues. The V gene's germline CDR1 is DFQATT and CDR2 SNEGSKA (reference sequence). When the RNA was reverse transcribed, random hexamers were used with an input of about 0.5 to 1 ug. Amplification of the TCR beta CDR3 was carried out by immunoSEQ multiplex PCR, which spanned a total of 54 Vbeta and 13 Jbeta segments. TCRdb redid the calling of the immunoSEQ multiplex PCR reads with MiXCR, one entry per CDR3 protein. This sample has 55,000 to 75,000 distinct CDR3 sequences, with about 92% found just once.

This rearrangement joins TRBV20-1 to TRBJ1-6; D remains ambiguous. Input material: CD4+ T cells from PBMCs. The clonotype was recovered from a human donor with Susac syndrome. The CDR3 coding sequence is TGCAGTGCTAGATGGCAGGCCAGCTCCTATAATTCACCCCTCCACTTT. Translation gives CSARWQASSYNSPLHF.